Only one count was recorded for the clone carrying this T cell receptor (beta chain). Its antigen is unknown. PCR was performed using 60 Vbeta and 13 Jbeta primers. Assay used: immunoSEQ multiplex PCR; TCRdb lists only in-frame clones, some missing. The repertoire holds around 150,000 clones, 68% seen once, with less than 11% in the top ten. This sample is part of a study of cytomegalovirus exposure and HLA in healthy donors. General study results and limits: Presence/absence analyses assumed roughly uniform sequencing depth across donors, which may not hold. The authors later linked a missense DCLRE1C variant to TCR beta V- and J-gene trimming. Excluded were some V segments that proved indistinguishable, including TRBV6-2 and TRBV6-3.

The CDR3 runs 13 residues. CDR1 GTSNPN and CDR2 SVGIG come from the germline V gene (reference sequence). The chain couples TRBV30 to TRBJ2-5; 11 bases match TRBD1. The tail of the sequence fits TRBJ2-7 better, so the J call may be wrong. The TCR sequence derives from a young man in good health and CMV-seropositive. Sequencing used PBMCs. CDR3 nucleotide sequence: TGTGCCTGGACCGGACAGGGGGCCGGCGAGCAGTACTTC. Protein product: CAWTGQGAGEQYF.